Below are 8 T cell receptor beta chains sequenced from a single sample in a study of blood T cell repertoires in COVID-19. Sequencing was performed with immunoSEQ multiplex PCR; in TCRdb, only in-frame clones are kept and a portion is missing. The sample holds roughly 150,000 clones, more than 70% seen once. Specimen: peripheral blood. These receptors came from a woman between 70 and 85 years old who had recovered from COVID-19.

The V call is TRBV4-2, the J call TRBJ2-2, with 12 nucleotides matching TRBD2. CDR1 is LGHNA, CDR2 YNFKEQ, per germline. The V segment lost 3 bases and the J segment 2 bases; nucleotides outside the gene matches: 7. The CDR3 length is 18 residues. Here the CDR3 reads CASSQSTSGSANTGELFF. The CDR3 nucleotides read TGTGCCAGCAGCCAGTCGACTAGCGGGAGCGCCAACACCGGGGAGCTGTTTTTT.

This clone was observed once. J is TRBJ2-2 and V is TRBV7-8; no definite D call. The CDR3 is 12 amino acids. Trimming left V 1 base short and J 6 bases short, with 3 bases between. Germline V gene data show CDR1 as SGHVS and CDR2 as FQNEAQ. In DNA form, the CDR3 reads TGTGCCAGCAGCTTAGGCGCCGGGGAGCTGTTTTTT. It specifies CASSLGAGELFF.

This chain connects TRBV11-2 to TRBJ1-1, with 8 bases that match TRBD1. Trimming at V came to 3 bases and at J to 0 bases, leaving 3 bases not matched to a gene. The CDR3 has 15 amino acids. Germline V lookup: CDR1 SGHAT, CDR2 FQNNGV. The CDR3 DNA sequence: TGTGCCAGCAGCTTTGACAGGGGCATGAACACTGAAGCTTTCTTT. It is translated as CASSFDRGMNTEAFF.

The genes are TRBV29-1 and TRBJ1-4; D remains ambiguous. There are 12 residues in the CDR3. Germline CDR1 is SQVTM and CDR2 is ANQGSEA. V was cut by 2 bases and J by 5 bases, with 6 bases left in between. CDR3 DNA sequence: TGCAGCGTTGAATTCCAGAATGAAAAACTGTTTTTT. Translation: CSVEFQNEKLFF.

This chain joins TRBV7-2 and TRBJ2-5; 7 bases map to TRBD2. Trimming removed 5 bases from V and 1 base from J; junction bases left unmatched: 4. The length of the CDR3 is 14 residues. CDR1 is SGHTA and CDR2 is FQGNSA in the germline V gene. The CDR3 region is CASSPGGPQETQYF. In DNA, the CDR3 is TGTGCCAGCAGCCCGGGGGGACCCCAAGAGACCCAGTACTTC.

The chain is built from TRBV27 and TRBJ2-2; 8 positions match TRBD1. There are 13 residues in the CDR3. J was trimmed by 6 bases and V by 7 bases; bases with no gene match: 4. CDR1 MNHEY and CDR2 SMNVEV come from the germline V gene (reference sequence). CDR3 loop: CASTDRAPGELFF. CDR3 bases: TGTGCCAGCACGGACAGGGCGCCCGGGGAGCTGTTTTTT.

The rearrangement joins TRBV5-4 to TRBJ1-1; a possible D gene is TRBD1 (5 bases). CDR1 SGHNT and CDR2 YYREEE come from the germline V gene (reference sequence). V lost 0 bases, J lost 3 bases, and 15 bases lay in between. The CDR3 consists of 16 residues. Written as DNA, the CDR3 is TGTGCCAGCAGCTTGGTTGGCAGCCGGGGGGACACTGAAGCTTTCTTT. Translated, it gives CASSLVGSRGDTEAFF.

The gene calls are TRBV28 and TRBJ2-2; 11 bases align to TRBD1. This CDR3 has 16 amino acids. J was trimmed by 8 bases and V by 5 bases; bases with no gene match: 10. Germline CDR1 reads MDHEN; CDR2 reads SYDVKM. The CDR3 sequence is CASSRTGTGGIGELFF. The DNA of the CDR3 is TGTGCCAGCAGTAGGACTGGGACAGGGGGGATAGGGGAGCTGTTTTTT.